This TCR beta chain was retrieved from a study of stem cell transplantation in POMP-related autoinflammatory disease. Prominent immunodeficiency with autoinflammation defined PRAID. Method: immunoSEQ multiplex PCR; TCRdb's copy keeps in-frame clones and lacks some. The data hold about 32,000 clones, with 85% to 90% observed a single time. The CDR3 consists of 15 residues. CDR1 is SEHNR, CDR2 FQNEAQ, per germline (reference sequence). J was trimmed by 5 bases and V by 5 bases; bases with no gene match: 8. This rearrangement joins TRBV7-9 to TRBJ2-1; 8 bases are shared with TRBD1. The sequences come from CD4+ T cells from PBMCs, collected before stem cell transplantation. This sequence was found in a human donor with POMP-related autoinflammation and immune dysregulation (PRAID). This CDR3 is CASSRDRILNNEQFF. For the CDR3, the DNA is TGTGCCAGCAGCAGGGACAGGATCCTTAACAATGAGCAGTTCTTC.